This T cell receptor beta chain originates from a study of identical twins. In regard to this clonotype: The antigen remains undetermined.

TCRdb reanalysed the 5' RACE reads using MiXCR and keeps one entry per CDR3 protein. The sample has a few hundred thousand distinct CDR3 sequences; approximately 10% are singletons. The CDR3 is 14 amino acids. Germline loops: CDR1 MGHDK, CDR2 SYGVNS. The V gene end was trimmed by 3 bases and the J gene end by 3 bases; junction bases not matched to a gene: 5. The study's findings and limits: For out-of-frame alpha sequences shared by twins, low generation probability was in excess.

All of the donors were Caucasians in good health. Separately, the same data were catalogued under a study of yellow fever vaccine responses in identical twins.

Sequences were obtained from PBMCs. This clonotype was sampled from a woman between 18 and 29 years old in good health. This chain connects TRBV25-1 to TRBJ2-7; TRBD2 aligns across 7 bases. The CDR3 loop reads CASSERESFYEQYF. In DNA, the CDR3 is TGTGCCAGCAGTGAGCGGGAGAGTTTCTACGAGCAGTACTTC.